What follows are 8 T cell receptor beta chains derived from one specimen sequenced in a study of T cells in Graves' hyperthyroidism and ophthalmopathy. RNA transcripts were the template for amplifying TCR beta CDR3 regions. The HTBI set primed first-round TCR CDR3 RT-PCR. TCRdb re-derived calls from the multiplex PCR reads in MiXCR, one entry per CDR3 protein. The table includes roughly 510,000 distinct CDR3 sequences, over 45% detected once. Sequenced: peripheral blood or thyroid tissue (not recorded which). The receptors originated from an adult woman with Graves' disease, either hyperthyroidism or ophthalmopathy (not recorded which).

A note on this clonotype: With a much larger clone just one base away, this may be a read error. The chain links TRBV28 to TRBJ1-1; D is undetermined. This CDR3 is built from 14 residues. The V gene's germline CDR1 is MDHEN and CDR2 SYDVKM. The CDR3 DNA reads as TGTGACAGCAGGACCCCCGTAGTGAACACTGAAGCTTTCTTT. Its translation is CDSRTPVVNTEAFF.

This chain links TRBV10-3 with TRBJ2-1; D not certain. Trimming removed 4 bases at V and 0 bases at J, with 10 bases between. The CDR3 is 15 amino acids. CDR1 is ENHRY and CDR2 is SYGVKD in the germline V gene. The CDR3 sequence: CAISAGGTSYNEQFF. The CDR3 bases are TGTGCCATCAGTGCGGGCGGCACCTCCTACAATGAGCAGTTCTTC.

The sample holds a few counts of this clonotype. The chain joins TRBV29-1 to TRBJ2-7, with D unclear. Germline V gene sequence: CDR1 SQVTM, CDR2 ANQGSEA. V dropped 6 bases and J dropped 0 bases, with 12 bases sitting between them. The CDR3 is 13 amino acids. Here the CDR3 DNA reads TGCAGCGTGAAAGGTATTTTCTCCTACGAGCAGTACTTC. This translates into CSVKGIFSYEQYF.

About this clonotype: The germline gene is not matched at one end of the junction; a read error may be the cause. The genes are TRBV7-7 and TRBJ1-2; possibly TRBD1 for D (5 bases). Germline-derived CDR1 and CDR2 are SSHAT and FNYEAQ (reference sequence). This CDR3 comprises 16 residues. The CDR3 here is CASSLVGEGGAYGYTF. DNA of the CDR3: TGTGCTAGCAGCTTAGTGGGGGAGGGAGGAGCCTATGGCTACACCTTC.

This clonotype was picked up one time. The V gene is TRBV20-1, the J gene TRBJ2-7; tentatively, D is TRBD1 or TRBD2 (5 bases each). Looked up from germline, CDR1 is DFQATT and CDR2 is SNEGSKA (reference sequence). The CDR3 is made up of 15 amino acids. The V gene lost 1 base and the J gene lost 4 bases, with 17 bases spanning the gap. CDR3 sequence reads: CSARVQAPGAYEQYF. The DNA for the CDR3 is TGCAGTGCTAGAGTACAGGCCCCCGGGGCTTACGAGCAGTACTTC.

The V call is TRBV29-1, the J call TRBJ1-5; D call uncertain. This CDR3 spans 13 amino acids. Germline V gene data show CDR1 as SQVTM and CDR2 as ANQGSEA. V shed 3 bases and J shed 4 bases, with 10 bases lying between them. CDR3 region: CSVDTGVNQPQHF. In DNA form, the CDR3 reads TGCAGCGTTGATACCGGGGTTAATCAGCCCCAGCATTTT.

V usage is TRBV6-6 and J usage is TRBJ1-4; weak D call: TRBD1 (5 bases). Looked up from germline, CDR1 is MNHNY and CDR2 is SVGAGI (reference sequence). This CDR3 is 14 amino acids long. V dropped 5 bases and J dropped 7 bases, with 14 bases sitting between them. CDR3 amino acids: CASSAGARGEKLFF. CDR3 bases: TGTGCCAGCAGTGCCGGGGCTCGCGGTGAAAAACTGTTTTTT.

The V gene is TRBV10-3, the J gene TRBJ1-1; 9 bases fit TRBD1. The CDR3 length is 14 residues. Germline V gene sequence: CDR1 ENHRY, CDR2 SYGVKD. V dropped 4 bases and J dropped 2; count of bases not matched to a gene: 2. The CDR3 protein is CAISGGQGNTEAFF. The CDR3 coding sequence is TGTGCCATCAGTGGGGGACAGGGTAACACTGAAGCTTTCTTT.